These 3 T cell receptor beta chains came from one sample sequenced in a study of CD8 T cells in Susac syndrome. Random hexamers were used to reverse transcribe the RNA input (about 0.5 to 1 ug). A single record per CDR3 protein comes from TCRdb applying MiXCR to the immunoSEQ multiplex PCR reads. The sample has over 95,000 distinct CDR3 sequences, 85% to 95% seen once. Sequencing was carried out using CD8+ T cells from PBMCs. These receptors originate from a human donor in good health.

The J gene is TRBJ2-1, the V gene TRBV9; TRBD2 matches at 8 bases. CDR1 and CDR2 from the germline V gene are SGDLS and YYNGEE. The V gene end was trimmed by 3 bases and the J gene end by 10 bases; junction bases not matched to a gene: 6. The CDR3 loop spans 13 amino acids. This CDR3 reads CASSGGLDAEQFF. The CDR3 DNA is TGTGCCAGCAGCGGGGGACTAGATGCGGAGCAGTTCTTC.

The chain combines TRBV7-9 with TRBJ2-7, with D maybe TRBD2 (6 bases). V lost 5 bases and J lost 0, with 14 bases in between. The V gene's germline CDR1 is SEHNR and CDR2 FQNEAQ (reference sequence). The CDR3 consists of 15 residues. CDR3 DNA sequence: TGTGCCAGCAGCCCCCATGGCGGGGTCTCCTACGAGCAGTACTTC. Translation gives CASSPHGGVSYEQYF.

Remarks on this clonotype: One end of the junction varies from germline; a read error may be responsible. The chain links TRBV7-2 to TRBJ2-1; possible D gene TRBD2, 7 bases. CDR3 length: 12 residues. Germline assignment: CDR1 SGHTA and CDR2 FQGNSA. This chain's CDR3 is CASSMTSRGPLF. The CDR3 nucleotides are TGTGCCAGCAGCATGACTAGCAGGGGTCCGCTCTTC.